One sample yielded the 10 T cell receptor beta chains listed below, sequenced in a study of blood T cell repertoires in COVID-19 (dated by TCRdb to 2019 to 2021). To prepare the library, the immunoSEQ multiplex PCR assay was applied. TCRdb retrieved this table from immuneACCESS and kept in-frame rearrangements only. Not all clones are present; in checked studies, unresolved V genes account for under half, and no reason is known for the remainder. Recorded for this sample are around 110,000 clones; 82% of them occurred a single time. Approximately 7.9% of the sample is taken by the ten largest. The sequencing input was peripheral blood. These receptors all come from a man in his 70s with acute or convalescent COVID-19.

The V and J genes are TRBV11-1 and TRBJ1-6; D is ambiguous. The V gene lost 1 base and the J gene lost 8 bases, with 15 bases spanning the gap. Germline V gene sequence: CDR1 SGHAT, CDR2 FQDESV (reference sequence). The CDR3 sequence is 16 residues long. CDR3 nucleotide sequence: TGTGCCAGCAGCTTAGAGCCGGGGAAGTCCCATTCACCCCTCCACTTT. It codes for CASSLEPGKSHSPLHF.

CDR3 DNA sequence: TGTGCCAGCAGTTCTGGGGGCGTTCGAGGGGGAAAGTCTAACTATGGCTACACCTTC. Translated: CASSSGGVRGGKSNYGYTF. The chain links TRBV27 to TRBJ1-2, with a weak D call TRBD1 (6 bases). Deletions cut 4 bases from V and 0 bases from J, with 24 bases between. The germline V gene encodes CDR1 MNHEY and CDR2 SMNVEV (reference sequence). CDR3 length: 19 amino acids.

The chain carries TRBV2 and TRBJ1-5; D perhaps matches TRBD1 (6 bases). V was trimmed by 6 bases and J by 3 bases, leaving 15 bases between them. Germline lookup yields CDR1 SNHLY and CDR2 FYNNEI. The CDR3 consists of 15 residues. Here the CDR3 reads CASSSARQDNQPQHF. DNA for the CDR3: TGTGCCAGCAGCTCCGCGAGACAGGACAATCAGCCCCAGCATTTT.

This chain uses TRBV11-3 with TRBJ2-1; 10 positions match TRBD2. The CDR3 length is 15 residues. The J segment lost 5 bases and the V segment lost 2 bases, leaving 3 bases of the junction unmatched. The germline gives CDR1 SGHNT, CDR2 YENEEA. The CDR3 coding sequence is TGTGCCAGCAGCTTAACTAGCGGGACCCACAATGAGCAGTTCTTC. This codes for CASSLTSGTHNEQFF.

This clone was found a few times. V is TRBV18 and J is TRBJ2-2; a weak D match, TRBD1 (6 bases). The V gene's germline CDR1 is KGHSH and CDR2 LQKENI. The CDR3 length is 15 residues. Trimming removed 6 bases at V and 1 base at J, with 12 bases between. This CDR3 reads CASSQGTKNTGELFF. The CDR3 DNA is TGTGCCAGCTCTCAGGGGACGAAGAACACCGGGGAGCTGTTTTTT.

The chain carries TRBV28 and TRBJ1-3; D unresolved. In germline, CDR1 is MDHEN, CDR2 SYDVKM. V gave up 6 bases and J gave up 8 bases, with 17 bases separating them. The CDR3 contains 14 residues. CDR3 residues: CASSATGIGYTIYF. The CDR3, as DNA: TGTGCCAGCAGCGCGACCGGGATCGGATACACCATATATTTT. Supplemented by reference TRBV28 and TRBJ1-3, the full variable domain reads DVKVTQSSRYLVKRTGEKVFLECVQDMDHENMFWYRQDPGLGLRLIYFSYDVKMKEKGDIPEGYSVSREKKERFSLILESASTNQTSMYLCASSATGIGYTIYFGEGSWLTVV.

This clone has just a few counts. V gene TRBV5-4 combines with J gene TRBJ2-7, with a tentative D call TRBD2 (5 bases). The germline gives CDR1 SGHNT, CDR2 YYREEE (reference sequence). There are 16 residues in the CDR3. The V end lost 0 bases, the J end lost 2 bases, and 15 bases lay between the germline ends. Here the CDR3 reads CASSLGREIATYEQYF. CDR3 coding DNA: TGTGCCAGCAGCTTGGGTCGGGAAATAGCAACCTACGAGCAGTACTTC.

The V and J genes are TRBV19 and TRBJ2-5; 7 bases map to TRBD2. There are 15 residues in the CDR3. Looked up from germline, CDR1 is LNHDA and CDR2 is SQIVND (reference sequence). The junction had 7 bases not matched to a gene; V was cut back by 4 bases and J by 2 bases. Here the CDR3 DNA reads TGTGCCAGTAGTACCGGTGGAGCGGGGCAAGAGACCCAGTACTTC. As protein: CASSTGGAGQETQYF.

V gene TRBV18 combines with J gene TRBJ1-3; 8 bases fit TRBD1. CDR3 size: 16 residues. The V and J ends lost 2 bases and 3 bases, in that order; junction bases with no gene match: 6. Germline lookup yields CDR1 KGHSH and CDR2 LQKENI. CDR3 protein: CASSPLGQDVGNTIYF. The CDR3 DNA reads as TGTGCCAGCTCACCATTGGGACAGGACGTTGGAAACACCATATATTTT.

V gene TRBV10-3 combines with J gene TRBJ2-7; 8 nucleotides match TRBD2. The J segment lost 6 bases and the V segment lost 2 bases, leaving 12 bases of the junction unmatched. The CDR3 consists of 16 residues. Per germline, CDR1 ENHRY and CDR2 SYGVKD. For the CDR3, the DNA is TGTGCCATCAGTGAGAGTATCTCGAGCGGGAGTATCGAGCAGTACTTC. Protein product: CAISESISSGSIEQYF.